Listed below are T cell receptor beta chains from one sample, sequenced in a study of CD8 T cells in Susac syndrome. Each CDR3 protein is one row after TCRdb ran MiXCR on the immunoSEQ multiplex PCR reads. Seen here are about 210,000 distinct CDR3 sequences, around 96% observed once, and the top ten hold around 0.099%. The material sequenced was CD4+ T cells from PBMCs. Receptor source: a human donor with multiple sclerosis. CDR3s include the opening cysteine and the closing phenylalanine or tryptophan. The D gene is left open where the match is weak. Size tells how often a clone was seen (once, few, many) or the class of an expanded clone, and some rows leave it out.

V gene	clone size	D gene	J gene	CDR3 DNA	CDR3 protein
TRBV28	once	TRBD1	TRBJ1-4	TGTGCCAGCACTGGACCGGGACAGCAAAATGAAAAACTGTTTTTT	CASTGPGQQNEKLFF
TRBV7-4	NA	NA	TRBJ2-3	TGTGCCAGCAGCTCCCTGTTAGGGACTAGCACAGATACGCAGTATTTT	CASSSLLGTSTDTQYF
TRBV19	few	NA	TRBJ1-1	TGTGCCAGTAGTGTTGGACCGAACACTGAAGCTTTCTTT	CASSVGPNTEAFF
TRBV29-1	NA	NA	TRBJ2-7	TGCAGCGTTGAAAGGTCAGGGAGCTCCTACGAGCAGTACTTC	CSVERSGSSYEQYF
TRBV30	NA	NA	TRBJ2-1	TGTGCCTGGAGTATTCTAGCGTACTACAATGAGCAGTTCTTC	CAWSILAYYNEQFF
TRBV5-4	NA	TRBD1	TRBJ2-7	TGTGCCAGCAGCTTGGATGGGACAGGGAGACCCTACGAGCAGTACTTC	CASSLDGTGRPYEQYF
TRBV12-3/TRBV12-4	NA	NA	TRBJ1-5	TGTGCCAGCAGTTTGCAGGGGAATAGCAATCAGCCCCAGCATTTT	CASSLQGNSNQPQHF
TRBV24-1	once	NA	TRBJ2-3	TGTGCCACCAGTGATTCCCGACAGTTGGGAGATACGCAGTATTTT	CATSDSRQLGDTQYF
TRBV20-1	NA	NA	TRBJ1-1	TGCAGTGCTGCTCCGGAGCGGACTGAAGCTTTCTTT	CSAAPERTEAFF
TRBV7-3	once	NA	TRBJ1-1	TGTGCCAGCAGAAAGGGACTTCCGAACACTGAAGCTTTCTTT	CASRKGLPNTEAFF
TRBV7-9	NA	NA	TRBJ1-2	TGTGCCAGCAGCCCGGACAGCGGCTACACCTTC	CASSPDSGYTF
TRBV12-3/TRBV12-4	NA	TRBD1	TRBJ2-7	TGTGCCAGCAGTGCCCTTCGTGGCCCGGGACAGGCCCTGGGGCAGTACTTC	CASSALRGPGQALGQYF
TRBV20-1	NA	NA	TRBJ2-1	TGCAGTGCTAGAGATTTAGCCCACAATGAGCAGTTCTTC	CSARDLAHNEQFF
TRBV11-2	NA	NA	TRBJ2-2	TGTGCCAGCAGCTTAGGCGCCCCGGGAGCGAACACCGGGGAGCTGTTTTTT	CASSLGAPGANTGELFF
TRBV20-1	once	TRBD2	TRBJ2-5	TGCAGTGCTAGTGCGGGGGGGCCGGAGACCCAGTACTTC	CSASAGGPETQYF
TRBV10-2	NA	NA	TRBJ2-1	TGCGCCAGCAGTGAGCAGCTCCTCTCCTACAATGAGCAGTTCTTC	CASSEQLLSYNEQFF
TRBV27	NA	TRBD1	TRBJ2-3	TGTGCCAGCAGATCGGGGGTCCGGGACAGGGCAGCAGATACGCAGTATTTT	CASRSGVRDRAADTQYF
TRBV10-3	once	NA	TRBJ2-1	TGTGCCATCAGTGAGGATCAGGCAGCCTACAATGAGCAGTTCTTC	CAISEDQAAYNEQFF
TRBV20-1	NA	TRBD1	TRBJ1-1	TGCAGTGCTAGGAAAGCCGGGACAGGGGAAGCTTTCTTT	CSARKAGTGEAFF
TRBV30	once	NA	TRBJ2-1	TGTGCCTGGAGTGTCGACAGGAATGATGAGCAGTTCTTC	CAWSVDRNDEQFF
TRBV20-1	NA	NA	TRBJ2-6	TGCAGTGCGCCGAAAACCGCTGGGGCCAACGTCCTGACTTTC	CSAPKTAGANVLTF
TRBV4-1	NA	NA	TRBJ2-1	TGCGCCAGCAGCCGAGAGATGGGGACAGGGACTAGCCTTAGCTCCTACAATGAGCAGTTCTTC	CASSREMGTGTSLSSYNEQFF
TRBV29-1	NA	NA	TRBJ2-3	TGCAGCGTTGTGAGGGGCTCAGATACGCAGTATTTT	CSVVRGSDTQYF
TRBV6-1	NA	TRBD2	TRBJ2-3	TGTGCCAGCAGGCCCCCACTAGCGGGGCGCACAGATACGCAGTATTTT	CASRPPLAGRTDTQYF
TRBV9	NA	NA	TRBJ1-6	TGTGCCAGCAGCCCGGCCGGGGGCCTCGGGTCACCCCTCCACTTT	CASSPAGGLGSPLHF
TRBV30	once	NA	TRBJ2-7	TGTGCCCAAGGCAGGAGTTCCTACGAGCAGTACTTC	CAQGRSSYEQYF
TRBV6-2/TRBV6-3	NA	NA	TRBJ2-6	TGTGCCAGCCGGCCGCGCTCTGGGGCCAACGTCCTGACTTTC	CASRPRSGANVLTF
TRBV19	NA	NA	TRBJ2-5	TGTGCCAGTAGGACGAGAGGGGCGTCCCAAGAGACCCAGTACTTC	CASRTRGASQETQYF
TRBV6-6	NA	NA	TRBJ2-5	TGTGCCAGCAGTTACGGGGGAGCGGAAGAGACCCAGTACTTC	CASSYGGAEETQYF
TRBV10-3	NA	NA	TRBJ1-1	TGTGCCATCAGTGAGGACAGGACAAAGAACACTGAAGCTTTCTTT	CAISEDRTKNTEAFF
TRBV20-1	NA	NA	TRBJ2-3	TGCAGTGCTTCCCTCGGCGGGGTAGCAAAAGATACGCAGTATTTT	CSASLGGVAKDTQYF
TRBV27	NA	NA	TRBJ2-1	TGTGCCAGCAGTTTTGAGGGACCCCTCTTCTTC	CASSFEGPLFF
TRBV20-1	NA	TRBD1	TRBJ2-3	TGCAGTGCTCGGACAGGGCCGGATACGCAGTATTTT	CSARTGPDTQYF
TRBV11-2	NA	TRBD2	TRBJ2-7	TGTGCCAGCAGCTTACTAGCGGGGAACTCCTACGAGCAGTACTTC	CASSLLAGNSYEQYF
TRBV20-1	NA	TRBD2	TRBJ2-3	TGCAGTGCTAATCCCCGGGGAGCGGGAGGTCCCACAGATACGCAGTATTTT	CSANPRGAGGPTDTQYF
TRBV11-2	NA	TRBD1	TRBJ1-4	TGTGCCAGCAGCTCTGGACAGGGTTGGGAAAAACTGTTTTTT	CASSSGQGWEKLFF
TRBV7-3	NA	NA	TRBJ1-1	TGTGCCAGCAGCTCAAACAGAAACACTGAAGCTTTCTTT	CASSSNRNTEAFF
TRBV5-1	NA	NA	TRBJ2-3	TGCGCCAGCAGCCTGGACGGAGCGCCGACACCTAGCACAGATACGCAGTATTTT	CASSLDGAPTPSTDTQYF
TRBV27	NA	NA	TRBJ1-1	NA	CASSFGPGAEAFF
TRBV7-8	NA	NA	TRBJ2-5	TGTGCCAGCACTCCCCCGGGACTTCGTATAGAGACCCAGTACTTC	CASTPPGLRIETQYF
TRBV6-5	NA	NA	TRBJ2-7	TGTGCCAGCAGCCAACAGTGGGGAGACGAGCAGTACTTC	CASSQQWGDEQYF
TRBV6-1	NA	NA	TRBJ1-5	TGTGCCAGCAGAATGAGGGGCGCGGGCAATCAGCCCCAGCATTTT	CASRMRGAGNQPQHF
TRBV29-1	NA	TRBD1	TRBJ2-2	TGCAGCGCCATGACAGGGCCCACCGGGGAGCTGTTTTTT	CSAMTGPTGELFF
TRBV12-5	NA	NA	TRBJ1-2	TGTGCTAGTGGTTTGGCGGGACGGATTGTTTATGGCTACACCTTC	CASGLAGRIVYGYTF
TRBV25-1	NA	NA	TRBJ1-2	TGTGCCAGCAGTGAACTGGAGACGGCGGGGGGCTACACCTTC	CASSELETAGGYTF
TRBV4-1	NA	NA	TRBJ1-5	TGCGCCAGCAGCCAAGACCCAAGGCCAGGCAATCAGCCCCAGCATTTT	CASSQDPRPGNQPQHF
TRBV6-1	NA	TRBD2	TRBJ2-2	TGTGCCACCGGACTAGCGGGGGCCCAGAACACCGGGGAGCTGTTTTTT	CATGLAGAQNTGELFF
TRBV3-1	once	NA	TRBJ2-7	TGTGCCAGCAGCCCTATTGGAGGAAGTCGGGGCGAGCAGTACTTC	CASSPIGGSRGEQYF
TRBV7-9	NA	NA	TRBJ1-1	TGTGCCAGCAGCGCTGAAGCTTTCTTT	CASSAEAFF